This T cell receptor beta chain was profiled in a study of vaccination effects on CD4 cells after COVID-19. In the study overall: Vaccination of participants consisted of two doses of either the BNT162b2 or mRNA-1273 vaccine.

CDR1 and CDR2 (germline): KGHDR, SFDVKD. The CDR3 sequence is 14 residues long. The ends were cut back, 7 bases at V and 6 bases at J, with 17 bases in the middle. Under the ViraFEST assay, PBMC were stimulated with viral peptide pools so that antigen-specific CD4+ T cells expanded. Sequencing was performed afterwards. Isolation of CD4+ T cells took place after around 10 days of culture. Using immunoSEQ multiplex PCR, the repertoire was profiled, and TCRdb retains in-frame clones only, with some absent. The data hold around 54,000 clones, with 80% to 85% observed a single time. Note on this clone: The antigen is unknown.

The sequence was obtained from a human donor who received a COVID-19 vaccine. Sequenced here: CD4+ T cells from PBMCs cultured with HCoV-229E spike peptides, sampled before COVID-19 vaccination. V is TRBV24-1 and J is TRBJ2-5; perhaps TRBD1 as D (6 bases). The CDR3 DNA reads TGTGCCACCAGCCTGGGGGCAGCATCGAAGACCCAGTACTTC. Its translation is CATSLGAASKTQYF.